The 14 T cell receptor beta chains below come from one sample, sequenced in a study of control samples from healthy donors and cancer patients. Profiled with immunoSEQ multiplex PCR; TCRdb holds only in-frame clones, not every one. This sample has about 28,000 clones; around nine tenths occur once, and the top ten carry about 1.6%. Sequencing used PBMCs. The receptors were gathered from a middle-aged woman with lung cancer.

This clone was recorded only once. The gene calls are TRBV19 and TRBJ1-1; D uncertain. The CDR3 length is 16 residues. V lost 3 bases and J lost 1, with 15 bases in between. The V gene's germline CDR1 is LNHDA and CDR2 SQIVND (reference sequence). CDR3 in amino acids: CASSIKEGRKNTEAFF. For the CDR3, the DNA is TGTGCCAGTAGTATTAAAGAAGGCCGTAAGAACACTGAAGCTTTCTTT.

J is TRBJ2-7 and V is TRBV30, with no clear D. The V and J ends lost 3 bases and 2 bases respectively, with 14 bases between them. This CDR3 is 14 amino acids long. Germline loops: CDR1 GTSNPN, CDR2 SVGIG (reference sequence). The CDR3 DNA reads TGTGCCTGGAGCAGGAGTCTTTCCACCTACGAGCAGTACTTC. Protein product: CAWSRSLSTYEQYF.

The chain uses TRBV6-5 and TRBJ1-1; D gene ambiguous. V was cut by 6 bases and J by 0 bases, with 14 bases left in between. CDR1 and CDR2 from the germline V gene are MNHEY and SVGAGI. The CDR3 contains 15 residues. The CDR3 DNA sequence: TGTGCCAGCAGGGACCTTGGCGAGGTGAACACTGAAGCTTTCTTT. Amino acid sequence: CASRDLGEVNTEAFF.

This chain uses TRBV7-3 with TRBJ1-1, with D unclear. The CDR3 extends over 15 amino acids. Trimming stripped 2 bases from V and 0 bases from J, with 10 bases between. Germline loops: CDR1 SGHTA, CDR2 FQGTGA. The CDR3 sequence is CASSLGTVLNTEAFF. In nucleotides, the CDR3 is TGTGCCAGCAGCTTAGGAACAGTTTTGAACACTGAAGCTTTCTTT.

The rearrangement links TRBV19 to TRBJ1-5; D might be TRBD1 (5 bases). Trimming stripped 6 bases from V and 5 bases from J, with 11 bases between. Germline V gives CDR1 LNHDA, CDR2 SQIVND (reference sequence). The CDR3 loop spans 13 amino acids. CDR3 DNA sequence: TGTGCCAGTAGCAGCGGGGGTGATCAGCCCCAGCATTTT. Residues: CASSSGGDQPQHF.

V usage is TRBV3-1 (or the pseudogene TRBV3-2) and J usage is TRBJ2-3; D ambiguous. Trimming removed 2 bases at V and 0 bases at J, with 9 bases between. Germline V gene data show CDR1 as LGHDT and CDR2 as YNNKEL (reference sequence). The CDR3 covers 15 residues. The CDR3 reads CASSQLFVSTDTQYF. Here the CDR3 DNA reads TGTGCCAGCAGCCAATTATTCGTAAGCACAGATACGCAGTATTTT.

The J gene is TRBJ2-7, the V gene TRBV27, with 8 bases fitting TRBD2. Germline V gene sequence: CDR1 MNHEY, CDR2 SMNVEV (reference sequence). The CDR3 totals 15 residues. Losses at the gene ends were 8 bases for V and 1 base for J; bases not matched to a gene: 10. The CDR3 sequence: CASSPGSGVSYEQYF. CDR3 bases: TGTGCCAGCTCCCCCGGTAGCGGGGTTTCCTACGAGCAGTACTTC.

The chain has TRBV9 and TRBJ1-1; D ambiguous. The CDR3 loop spans 14 amino acids. CDR1 SGDLS and CDR2 YYNGEE come from the germline V gene. The V end lost 0 bases, the J end lost 1 base, and 7 bases lay between the germline ends. The CDR3 loop is CASSVGYANTEAFF. The CDR3 coding sequence is TGTGCCAGCAGCGTAGGGTACGCGAACACTGAAGCTTTCTTT.

The genes are TRBV10-3 and TRBJ1-5, with D perhaps matching TRBD1 (6 bases). This CDR3 contains 15 residues. CDR1 ENHRY and CDR2 SYGVKD come from the germline V gene. Trimming took 8 bases from V and 0 from J, leaving 14 bases between them. The CDR3 region is CAIGLGGDSNQPQHF. CDR3 in DNA: TGTGCCATCGGTCTGGGGGGCGATAGCAATCAGCCCCAGCATTTT.

J is TRBJ1-1 and V is TRBV25-1; perhaps TRBD1 as D (5 bases). Germline-derived CDR1 and CDR2 are MGHDK and SYGVNS. Trimming stripped 0 bases from V and 3 bases from J, with 17 bases between. The CDR3 sequence is 17 residues long. The CDR3 DNA is TGTGCCAGCAGTGAATACATAGGGGAATTTACGGACACTGAAGCTTTCTTT. It codes for CASSEYIGEFTDTEAFF.

The gene calls are TRBV4-2 and TRBJ1-1, with unresolved D. Germline lookup yields CDR1 LGHNA and CDR2 YNFKEQ. V lost 4 bases to trimming and J lost 1 base, with 7 bases between them. This CDR3 region has 13 residues. CDR3 coding DNA: TGTGCCAGCAGCCCCCTGGCGAACACTGAAGCTTTCTTT. Translation: CASSPLANTEAFF.

The chain joins TRBV21-1 to TRBJ1-5; TRBD1 was called by the table and not checked on the DNA. TRBV21-1 is a pseudogene. The CDR3 totals 11 residues. The CDR3 DNA is TGTGCCAGCCCATTTAATCAGCCCCAGCATTTT. It codes for CASPFNQPQHF.

The chain combines TRBV7-2 with TRBJ1-5, with D unresolved. Trimming took off 1 base at V and 0 bases at J, with 7 bases between the two ends. This CDR3 region has 15 residues. The germline gives CDR1 SGHTA, CDR2 FQGNSA. The CDR3 DNA sequence: TGTGCCAGCAGCTTAGAGGGCCATAGCAATCAGCCCCAGCATTTT. Translation gives CASSLEGHSNQPQHF.

The V gene is TRBV27, the J gene TRBJ1-4; 8 nucleotides match TRBD1. V lost 8 bases, J lost 2 bases, and 4 bases stayed unmatched. The CDR3 spans 14 residues. Germline V gene lookup returns CDR1 MNHEY and CDR2 SMNVEV (reference sequence). CDR3 nucleotides: TGTGCCAGCGGAAGGACAGGGACTAATGAAAAACTGTTTTTT. Translation: CASGRTGTNEKLFF.